The 4 T cell receptor beta chains below were found in one sample sequenced in a study of T cell clonotyping in hematopoietic cell transplantation (dated by TCRdb to the early 2020s). In light of the paper, this sample's time point label describes: recipient sample about 28 days before transplant, after cytoreduction. Library preparation used the immunoSEQ multiplex PCR assay. This is the immuneACCESS table as TCRdb keeps it, with only in-frame sequences that have V and J called. A part of the clones is gone; compared with another copy, unresolved V genes explain less than half, and the rest is unexplained. Present in this sample are around 25,000 clones, less than 75% of which were seen just once. The ten largest make up approximately 6.2% of the sample. This specimen was peripheral blood mononuclear cells, taken before stem cell transplant. These receptors originate from a man aged 45-65 years with myelodysplastic syndrome. Some clones in this sample may be carry-over from other donors' samples.

V and J are TRBV4-3 and TRBJ1-5, with a weak D call TRBD1 (6 bases). The CDR3 sequence is 14 residues long. Trimming removed 1 base at V and 6 bases at J, with 10 bases between. Germline V gene lookup returns CDR1 LGHNA and CDR2 YSLEER. CDR3 nucleotides: TGCGCCAGCAGCCAAGTCACAGGGAGTCAGCCCCAGCATTTT. Protein product: CASSQVTGSQPQHF.

This clone has a handful of counts. This sequence joins TRBV6-6 and TRBJ2-2; D is undetermined. There are 14 residues in the CDR3. Germline V gene data show CDR1 as MNHNY and CDR2 as SVGAGI (reference sequence). V gave up 7 bases and J gave up 5 bases, with 14 bases separating them. The CDR3 bases are TGTGCCAGCAACCCCCCCGGTTATACCGGGGAGCTGTTTTTT. This sequence encodes CASNPPGYTGELFF.

V gene TRBV25-1 combines with J gene TRBJ2-1; D may match TRBD1 or TRBD2 (5 bases each). The germline V and J ends were trimmed by 4 bases and 7 bases, with 11 bases remaining between them. Germline loops: CDR1 MGHDK, CDR2 SYGVNS. The CDR3 contains 13 residues. The CDR3 DNA sequence: TGTGCCAGCAGTGTTCAGGGCGGGAATGAGCAGTTCTTC. Protein product: CASSVQGGNEQFF.

This chain links TRBV7-9 with TRBJ1-2; 7 nucleotides align to TRBD1. Trimming at V came to 1 base and at J to 5 bases, leaving 4 bases not matched to a gene. The germline CDR1 and CDR2 sequences are SEHNR and FQNEAQ (reference sequence). The CDR3 runs to 14 residues. The CDR3 DNA reads as TGTGCCAGCAGCTTAGGACAGGGAGTTTATGGCTACACCTTC. Its translation: CASSLGQGVYGYTF.